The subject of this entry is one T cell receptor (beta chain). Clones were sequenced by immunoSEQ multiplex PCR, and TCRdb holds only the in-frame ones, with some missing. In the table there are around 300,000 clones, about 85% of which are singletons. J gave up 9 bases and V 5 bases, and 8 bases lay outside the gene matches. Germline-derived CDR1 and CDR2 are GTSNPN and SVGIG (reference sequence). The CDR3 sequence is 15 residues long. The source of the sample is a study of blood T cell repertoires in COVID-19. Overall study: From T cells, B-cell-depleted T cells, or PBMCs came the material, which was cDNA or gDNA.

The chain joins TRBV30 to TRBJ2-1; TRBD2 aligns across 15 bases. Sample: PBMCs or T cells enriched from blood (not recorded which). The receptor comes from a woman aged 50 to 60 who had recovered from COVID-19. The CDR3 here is CAWDRTSGGATEQFF. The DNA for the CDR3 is TGTGCCTGGGACAGGACTAGCGGGGGGGCCACTGAGCAGTTCTTC.